This T cell receptor (beta chain) was observed in a study of shared clonotypes between healthy human individuals. CDR3 length: 18 residues. Trimming at V came to 5 bases and at J to 6 bases, leaving 16 bases not matched to a gene. The germline CDR1 and CDR2 sequences are LNHDA and SQIVND (reference sequence). Clones were read by immunoSEQ multiplex PCR, and TCRdb kept only the in-frame ones, dropping some. The data show 2 million to 3 million clones, 80% to 95% seen once. A split of CD4+ cells into CD45RA+ naive and CD45RA-negative memory subsets was performed. The chain is built from TRBV19 and TRBJ2-4, with 10 bases lining up with TRBD2. The sequenced sample was naive CD4+ T cells from PBMCs. Subset indicated: CD45RA+ positively selected. The TCR originated in a man aged 18 to 29 in good health. Some clones in this sample may be carry-over from other donors' samples. The CDR3 bases are TGTGCCAGTAGTCTAAGACACAGAGTAGGACTAGCGGTAAACATTCAGTACTTC. Amino acid sequence: CASSLRHRVGLAVNIQYF.